The 30 T cell receptor beta chains given below trace back to one sample, sequenced in a study of blood T cell repertoires in COVID-19. Using immunoSEQ multiplex PCR, the repertoire was profiled, and TCRdb retains in-frame clones only, with some absent. Among roughly 300,000 clones listed, 80% to 90% were seen once. The sequenced sample was peripheral blood. These receptors came from a woman between 50 and 59 years old who had recovered from COVID-19.

In its sample, this clone was seen a few times. The V gene is TRBV18, the J gene TRBJ1-5; 7 positions agree with TRBD1. The CDR3 has 15 amino acids. Germline lookup yields CDR1 KGHSH and CDR2 LQKENI. Trimming removed 4 bases from V and 5 bases from J; junction bases left unmatched: 8. CDR3 coding DNA: TGTGCCAGCTCACTAGGGACAGACAAGGATCAGCCCCAGCATTTT. Translated, it gives CASSLGTDKDQPQHF.

This sequence joins TRBV15 and TRBJ1-1, with D maybe TRBD1 (5 bases). The V gene's germline CDR1 is LNHNV and CDR2 YYDKDF (reference sequence). The CDR3 spans 13 residues. The V and J ends lost 1 base and 6 bases respectively, with 9 bases between them. The CDR3 DNA follows: TGTGCCACCAGCAGAGTGGGAGGGGCTGAAGCTTTCTTT. This sequence encodes CATSRVGGAEAFF.

The chain recombines TRBV6-5 with TRBJ2-3, with 9 positions matching TRBD1. CDR1 is MNHEY and CDR2 is SVGAGI in the germline V gene. This CDR3 has 15 amino acids. J lost 6 bases, V lost 5 bases, and 9 bases had no gene match. For the CDR3, the DNA is TGTGCCAGCAGTATACAGGGGGCCCTATGGGATACGCAGTATTTT. It encodes CASSIQGALWDTQYF.

CDR3 loop: CASSSGSLDTQYF. The CDR3 DNA reads as TGTGCCAGCAGTAGCGGGAGCTTAGATACGCAGTATTTT. The chain employs TRBV7-3 and TRBJ2-3, with 9 positions matching TRBD2. This CDR3 has 13 residues. Per germline, CDR1 SGHTA and CDR2 FQGTGA. V dropped 6 bases and J dropped 5; count of bases not matched to a gene: 3.

V gene TRBV28 combines with J gene TRBJ2-7, with TRBD1 matching over 7 bases. V was clipped by 8 bases and J by 6 bases; unmatched bases: 4. The germline CDR1 and CDR2 sequences are MDHEN and SYDVKM. CDR3 length equals 11 residues. CDR3 sequence (DNA): TGTGCCAGCGGTAGGGACAGCGAGCAGTACTTC. This sequence encodes CASGRDSEQYF.

This chain joins TRBV15 and TRBJ1-1, with a weak D call TRBD1 (6 bases). This CDR3 region has 14 residues. V was pared by 5 bases and J by 0 bases, with 10 bases between. The germline V gene encodes CDR1 LNHNV and CDR2 YYDKDF (reference sequence). The CDR3 region is CATSQGTLNTEAFF. CDR3 coding DNA: TGTGCCACCAGCCAAGGGACATTGAACACTGAAGCTTTCTTT.

The V and J genes are TRBV28 and TRBJ2-7, with a possible D match to TRBD2 (6 bases). This CDR3 is 13 amino acids long. CDR1 is MDHEN, CDR2 SYDVKM, per germline. Between the trimmed V and J ends, which lost 7 bases and 3 bases, there was a span of 13 bases. The CDR3 reads CASNGGGRYEQYF. CDR3 nucleotide sequence: TGTGCCAGCAATGGGGGAGGCCGCTACGAGCAGTACTTC.

The CDR3 sequence is CASSQRGLNTEAFF. The CDR3 DNA sequence: TGTGCCAGCAGTCAGAGGGGGCTGAACACTGAAGCTTTCTTT. V is TRBV6-2 or TRBV6-3 and J is TRBJ1-1, with 7 bases identical to TRBD1. V was pared by 5 bases and J by 0 bases, with 3 bases of the junction left unmatched. CDR3 length: 14 residues. Germline CDR1 is MNHEY and CDR2 is SVGEGT.

CDR3 sequence reads: CASSPGQGIAEAFF. CDR3 sequence (DNA): TGTGCCAGCAGCCCGGGACAGGGAATCGCTGAAGCTTTCTTT. The chain has TRBV7-3 and TRBJ1-1; 9 bases match TRBD1. Looked up from germline, CDR1 is SGHTA and CDR2 is FQGTGA. The ends lost 5 bases at V and 6 bases at J; junction bases unmatched: 7. This CDR3 is built from 14 residues.

The genes are TRBV9 and TRBJ2-2; TRBD1 is a possible D gene (5 bases). The CDR3 is 16 amino acids. Germline V CDR1 and CDR2: SGDLS, YYNGEE. V was shortened by 4 bases and J by 1 base, with 14 bases between the two germline ends. The CDR3 region has the DNA TGTGCCAGCAGCACCGTCCAGGGTAGGAACACCGGGGAGCTGTTTTTT. Protein product: CASSTVQGRNTGELFF.

V and J are TRBV19 and TRBJ2-1, with 12 bases matching TRBD2. Germline V gives CDR1 LNHDA, CDR2 SQIVND (reference sequence). This CDR3 region has 16 residues. Losses at the gene ends were 6 bases for V and 4 bases for J; bases not matched to a gene: 7. Written as DNA, the CDR3 is TGTGCCAGTAGGACTAGCGGGAGTCTCCCTTACAATGAGCAGTTCTTC. Residues: CASRTSGSLPYNEQFF.

The CDR3 DNA reads TGTGCCAGCAGCTTGGGCAATCTGAACACTGAAGCTTTCTTT. Protein sequence: CASSLGNLNTEAFF. V usage is TRBV7-9 and J usage is TRBJ1-1; D call uncertain. The V end lost 3 bases, the J end lost 0 bases, and 8 bases lay between the germline ends. CDR1 and CDR2 from the germline V gene are SEHNR and FQNEAQ (reference sequence). This CDR3 spans 14 amino acids.

The chain carries TRBV6-5 and TRBJ1-1; possibly TRBD1 for D (6 bases). V shed 5 bases and J shed 1 base, with 8 bases lying between them. Germline lookup yields CDR1 MNHEY and CDR2 SVGAGI. This CDR3 region has 13 residues. CDR3 sequence: CASSRTENTEAFF. Written as DNA, the CDR3 is TGTGCCAGCAGTCGGACAGAGAACACTGAAGCTTTCTTT.

This clone was detected only once. The chain recombines TRBV6-5 with TRBJ2-3; tentative D call: TRBD2 (6 bases). CDR1 is MNHEY, CDR2 SVGAGI, per germline. The CDR3 spans 14 residues. Trimming cost V 11 bases and J 7 bases, with 22 bases left between them. CDR3 in amino acids: CASRITSRLNTQYF. CDR3 nucleotide sequence: TGTGCCTCCCGGATCACTAGCCGCTTAAATACGCAGTATTTT.

The chain uses TRBV7-8 and TRBJ1-5; 8 nucleotides match TRBD1. The V and J ends lost 5 bases and 5 bases, in that order; junction bases with no gene match: 5. CDR1 SGHVS and CDR2 FQNEAQ come from the germline V gene. CDR3 length: 14 residues. This chain's CDR3 is CASSALTGDQPQHF. CDR3 sequence (DNA): TGTGCCAGCAGCGCCTTGACAGGGGATCAGCCCCAGCATTTT.

V and J are TRBV5-1 and TRBJ1-2; TRBD1 might be the D (5 bases). Germline CDR1 SGHRS, CDR2 YFSETQ. V lost 4 bases and J lost 0, with 16 bases in between. The CDR3 sequence is 16 residues long. The CDR3 here is CASSLQASGTNYGYTF. The CDR3 bases are TGCGCCAGCAGCCTACAGGCCTCAGGCACTAACTATGGCTACACCTTC.

This clone was counted a single time. The sample contains more than one DNA sequence encoding this CDR3. J is TRBJ2-7 and V is TRBV28, with 10 bases identical to TRBD1. This CDR3 is 14 amino acids long. Germline assignment: CDR1 MDHEN and CDR2 SYDVKM. J was trimmed by 2 bases and V by 4 bases; bases with no gene match: 2. CDR3: CASSSGQGAYEQYF. Here the CDR3 DNA reads TGTGCCAGCAGTTCAGGACAGGGGGCCTACGAGCAGTACTTC.

This clone was counted once. The DNA of the CDR3 is TGTGCCAGCAGCTTCCCGGGACTAGCGGGATCACCCAACAGGGAGCAGTACTTC. Translating gives CASSFPGLAGSPNREQYF. The chain has TRBV7-2 and TRBJ2-7; 13 bases are a match to TRBD2. V shed 3 bases and J 7 bases; nucleotides not matched to a gene: 15. Germline lookup yields CDR1 SGHTA and CDR2 FQGNSA. The CDR3 loop spans 18 amino acids.

The J gene is TRBJ2-1, the V gene TRBV7-2, with TRBD2 matching over 7 bases. This CDR3 has 15 residues. With V trimmed by 4 bases and J by 4 bases, 7 bases remained unmatched. From germline, CDR1 is SGHTA and CDR2 FQGNSA. CDR3 residues: CASSWASGTYNEQFF. CDR3 DNA sequence: TGTGCCAGCAGCTGGGCTAGCGGAACGTACAATGAGCAGTTCTTC.

This chain uses TRBV6-5 with TRBJ1-5; the D is unclear. Germline loops: CDR1 MNHEY, CDR2 SVGAGI. V lost 0 bases, J lost 4 bases, and 7 bases lay in between. The CDR3 is 14 amino acids. CDR3 amino acids: CASSYSGRNQPQHF. CDR3 DNA: TGTGCCAGCAGTTACTCGGGCAGAAATCAGCCCCAGCATTTT.

V and J are TRBV28 and TRBJ2-1; 9 bases agree with TRBD2. Per germline, CDR1 MDHEN and CDR2 SYDVKM. This CDR3 is 16 amino acids long. Trimming took 4 bases from V and 5 from J; bases not matched to a gene: 9. DNA of the CDR3: TGTGCCAGCAGTTCCGTCCTAGCGGGAAGGGACAATGAGCAGTTCTTC. This translates into CASSSVLAGRDNEQFF.

The CDR3 bases are TGTGCCAGCAGTTGGACAGGGAATAGCAATCAGCCCCAGCATTTT. It yields the protein CASSWTGNSNQPQHF. The chain has TRBV6-2 or TRBV6-3 and TRBJ1-5; TRBD1 aligns across 8 bases. Trimming cost V 4 bases and J 0 bases; bases outside gene matches: 2. The germline CDR1 and CDR2 sequences are MNHEY and SVGEGT. The CDR3 has 15 residues.

The genes are TRBV7-9 and TRBJ2-7; TRBD1 might be the D (5 bases). V was pared by 2 bases and J by 9 bases, with 8 bases between. The CDR3 runs to 11 residues. CDR1 and CDR2 (germline): SEHNR, FQNEAQ (reference sequence). CDR3: CASSLRGRQYF. The DNA of the CDR3 is TGTGCCAGCAGCTTAAGGGGAAGGCAGTACTTC.

The chain joins TRBV19 to TRBJ2-7, with D unresolved. Per the germline V gene, CDR1 is LNHDA and CDR2 is SQIVND (reference sequence). V lost 3 bases and J lost 0, with 12 bases in between. The length of the CDR3 is 15 residues. The CDR3 sequence is CASSMQAAFSYEQYF. CDR3 DNA: TGTGCCAGTAGTATGCAGGCAGCCTTCTCCTACGAGCAGTACTTC. The variable domain in full, with the rest retrieved from reference TRBV19 and TRBJ2-7, is DGGITQSPKYLFRKEGQNVTLSCEQNLNHDAMYWYRQDPGQGLRLIYYSQIVNDFQKGDIAEGYSVSREKKESFPLTVTSAQKNPTAFYLCASSMQAAFSYEQYFGPGTRLTVT.

This chain uses TRBV3-1 (or the pseudogene TRBV3-2) with TRBJ2-6; TRBD1 aligns across 10 bases. The germline gives CDR1 LGHDT, CDR2 YNNKEL (reference sequence). V was pared by 7 bases and J by 0 bases, with 6 bases of the junction left unmatched. The CDR3 spans 17 residues. Written as DNA, the CDR3 is TGTGCCAGCAACGAGGACAGGGGGAGCTCTGGGGCCAACGTCCTGACTTTC. Translated, it gives CASNEDRGSSGANVLTF.

The sample holds one count of this clone. This rearrangement joins TRBV28 to TRBJ2-5; TRBD2 might be the D (6 bases). Between the trimmed V and J ends, which lost 5 bases and 2 bases, there was a span of 9 bases. Per the germline V gene, CDR1 is MDHEN and CDR2 is SYDVKM. This CDR3 comprises 13 residues. CDR3 amino acids: CASSISGQETQYF. Written as DNA, the CDR3 is TGTGCCAGCAGTATCAGCGGGCAAGAGACCCAGTACTTC.

The count of this clone is one. This chain uses TRBV11-1 with TRBJ2-1; maybe TRBD1 (5 bases). Germline V gene lookup returns CDR1 SGHAT and CDR2 FQDESV (reference sequence). V was cut by 5 bases and J by 5 bases, with 13 bases left in between. The CDR3 spans 14 residues. CDR3 DNA sequence: TGTGCCAGCAGCCATACCGGACAAAACAATGAGCAGTTCTTC. Translating it yields CASSHTGQNNEQFF.

This clone appeared a few times. The CDR3 region is CASSQPGQAGNQPQHF. CDR3 nucleotide sequence: TGCGCCAGCAGCCAACCGGGACAGGCGGGCAATCAGCCCCAGCATTTT. V usage is TRBV4-1 and J usage is TRBJ1-5, with TRBD1 matching 8 bases. Germline-derived CDR1 and CDR2 are MGHRA and YSYEKL. V trimming: 2 bases; J trimming: 2 bases; junction bases outside the gene matches: 5. The CDR3 contains 16 residues.

This chain links TRBV24-1 with TRBJ2-5, with 7 bases aligning to TRBD1. This CDR3 region has 14 residues. In germline, CDR1 is KGHDR, CDR2 SFDVKD. The V and J ends lost 9 bases and 4 bases, in that order; junction bases with no gene match: 10. Here the CDR3 reads CATANRGGGETQYF. The CDR3 bases are TGTGCCACCGCAAACAGGGGTGGAGGAGAGACCCAGTACTTC.

In this sample, this clone turned up a few times. V usage is TRBV6-5 and J usage is TRBJ1-6, with D uncertain. The germline V and J ends were trimmed by 2 bases and 9 bases, with 14 bases remaining between them. From germline, CDR1 is MNHEY and CDR2 SVGAGI. The length of the CDR3 is 15 residues. CDR3 in DNA: TGTGCCAGCAGTTACCGAGGCAGTAGTGGTTCACCCCTCCACTTT. Encoded protein: CASSYRGSSGSPLHF.